This record looks at one T cell receptor beta chain sequence and its context. Its cognate antigen is unknown. RNA served as the template for amplifying TCR beta CDR3 regions. First-round RT-PCR with HTBI primers preceded a second-round multiplex PCR. TCRdb fed the multiplex PCR reads into MiXCR, producing one record per CDR3 protein. The sample comprises hundreds of thousands of distinct CDR3 sequences, 40% of which are singletons, and approximately 43% rests with the top ten. This sample stems from a study of Graves' ophthalmopathy and Graves' hyperthyroidism. Study findings and constraints: The majority of expanded thyroid clonotypes above 0.001 frequency also occurred in blood.

V lost 5 bases to trimming and J lost 1 base, with 17 bases between them. Germline V gene lookup returns CDR1 SQVTM and CDR2 ANQGSEA. The CDR3 runs to 15 residues. Source material: peripheral blood. The TCR sequence derives from an adult man with Graves' ophthalmopathy. This chain links TRBV29-1 with TRBJ1-1; TRBD1 is a possible D gene (6 bases). CDR3 nucleotides: TGCAGCGTTTCAAAGGGGGTTACATGGAACACTGAAGCTTTCTTT. Its translation: CSVSKGVTWNTEAFF.